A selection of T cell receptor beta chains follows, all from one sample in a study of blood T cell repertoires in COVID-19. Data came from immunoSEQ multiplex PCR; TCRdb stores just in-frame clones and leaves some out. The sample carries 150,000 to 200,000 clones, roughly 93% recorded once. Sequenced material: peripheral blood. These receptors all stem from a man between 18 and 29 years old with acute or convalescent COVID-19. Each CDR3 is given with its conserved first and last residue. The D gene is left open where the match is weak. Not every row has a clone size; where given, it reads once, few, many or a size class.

CDR3 DNA: TGTGCCAGCAGTCCTCTAGCGGGAGGGCCAGCCGGGGAGCTGTTTTTT; CDR3 protein: CASSPLAGGPAGELFF; J gene: TRBJ2-2; D gene: TRBD2; V gene: TRBV5-4; clone size: .
CDR3 DNA: TGCGCCAGCAGCCGGACTAGCGTCTTAGAGACCCAGTACTTC; CDR3 protein: CASSRTSVLETQYF; J gene: TRBJ2-5; D gene: TRBD2; V gene: TRBV4-1; clone size: .
CDR3 DNA: TGTGCCAGCTCACCACTCTCTAGCGTTTACAATGAGCAGTTCTTC; CDR3 protein: CASSPLSSVYNEQFF; J gene: TRBJ2-1; D gene: .; V gene: TRBV18; clone size: .
CDR3 DNA: TGTGCCAGCAGACCCAGGACTAGCGGGGAAGAGACCCAGTACTTC; CDR3 protein: CASRPRTSGEETQYF; J gene: TRBJ2-5; D gene: TRBD2; V gene: TRBV7-8; clone size: .
CDR3 DNA: TGCGCCAGCAGCCCCGACTTCTACGAGCAGTACTTC; CDR3 protein: CASSPDFYEQYF; J gene: TRBJ2-7; D gene: .; V gene: TRBV5-1; clone size: .
CDR3 DNA: TGCGCCAGCACCCTAGCGGGAGGCAGCACAGATACGCAGTATTTT; CDR3 protein: CASTLAGGSTDTQYF; J gene: TRBJ2-3; D gene: TRBD2; V gene: TRBV10-2; clone size: .
CDR3 DNA: TGTGCCACCAGTGACCTCACAGAAAAACTGTTTTTT; CDR3 protein: CATSDLTEKLFF; J gene: TRBJ1-4; D gene: .; V gene: TRBV24-1; clone size: .
CDR3 DNA: TGTGCCAGTAGTATCATCCGGGGAGATACGCAGTATTTT; CDR3 protein: CASSIIRGDTQYF; J gene: TRBJ2-3; D gene: .; V gene: TRBV19; clone size: .
CDR3 DNA: TGTGCCAGCAGTGATGGGACAGGGGCCTATGGCTACACCTTC; CDR3 protein: CASSDGTGAYGYTF; J gene: TRBJ1-2; D gene: TRBD1; V gene: TRBV25-1; clone size: .
CDR3 DNA: TGTGCCAGCAGCGTACAGGGGGCGAGTGGCTACACCTTC; CDR3 protein: CASSVQGASGYTF; J gene: TRBJ1-2; D gene: TRBD1; V gene: TRBV9; clone size: .
CDR3 DNA: TGTGCCAGCAGTGAATGGGGAGCGAACACTGAAGCTTTCTTT; CDR3 protein: CASSEWGANTEAFF; J gene: TRBJ1-1; D gene: .; V gene: TRBV25-1; clone size: .
CDR3 DNA: TGTGCCACCAGCAGAGATACAGCCCCTAACTATGGCTACACCTTC; CDR3 protein: CATSRDTAPNYGYTF; J gene: TRBJ1-2; D gene: .; V gene: TRBV15; clone size: .
CDR3 DNA: TGTGCCTGGAGTCAAGGGGGCAGCATCTATGGCTACACCTTC; CDR3 protein: CAWSQGGSIYGYTF; J gene: TRBJ1-2; D gene: TRBD1; V gene: TRBV30; clone size: .
CDR3 DNA: TGTGCCAGCAGCACCCCCGTGAGCAGGGCTGGGGCCAACGTCCTGACTTTC; CDR3 protein: CASSTPVSRAGANVLTF; J gene: TRBJ2-6; D gene: .; V gene: TRBV5-6; clone size: few
CDR3 DNA: TGTGCCTGGAGTCTCCAGGGACAGATTACCTCCTATGGCTACACCTTC; CDR3 protein: CAWSLQGQITSYGYTF; J gene: TRBJ1-2; D gene: TRBD1; V gene: TRBV30; clone size: few
CDR3 DNA: TGTGCCAGCAGCAAGGGACAGGGGGTCAAGACGGTCTCTGGAAACACCATATATTTT; CDR3 protein: CASSKGQGVKTVSGNTIYF; J gene: TRBJ1-3; D gene: TRBD1; V gene: TRBV14; clone size: .
CDR3 DNA: TGTGCCAGCAGTTCGGGGGGTTCCTACGAGCAGTACTTC; CDR3 protein: CASSSGGSYEQYF; J gene: TRBJ2-7; D gene: TRBD2; V gene: TRBV27; clone size: .